Each of the 18 T cell receptor beta chains below was sequenced from the same sample in a study of long-term antiretroviral therapy in people with HIV. This was the immunoSEQ v3.0 assay at survey level. Measured with immunoSEQ multiplex PCR; TCRdb has only the in-frame clones, and not every one. The sample has 25,000 to 35,000 clones; about 88% are singletons. This specimen was unsorted PBMCs, taken around 5 years before starting antiretroviral therapy. The receptors come from a man between 45 and 60 years old with HIV.

The rearrangement uses TRBV9 and TRBJ2-1; 11 bases are shared with TRBD2. V lost 4 bases and J lost 7; bases outside the gene matches: 10. The CDR3 extends over 16 amino acids. CDR1 and CDR2 from the germline V gene are SGDLS and YYNGEE. The CDR3 sequence is CASSFLAGGSWNEQFF. DNA of the CDR3: TGTGCCAGCAGCTTTCTAGCGGGGGGTAGTTGGAATGAGCAGTTCTTC.

The genes are TRBV7-2 and TRBJ1-4; 8 positions agree with TRBD1. J was trimmed by 9 bases and V by 5 bases; bases with no gene match: 5. The CDR3 runs to 13 residues. Germline CDR1 reads SGHTA; CDR2 reads FQGNSA. The chain's CDR3 is CASSNGQGQKLFF. As DNA, the CDR3 is TGTGCCAGCAGCAACGGACAGGGCCAAAAACTGTTTTTT.

CDR3: CASSSTAGQETQYF. CDR3 bases: TGTGCCAGCAGTAGCACGGCAGGCCAAGAGACCCAGTACTTC. V and J are TRBV6-5 and TRBJ2-5; D is unresolved. Germline CDR1 is MNHEY and CDR2 is SVGAGI. V was shortened by 5 bases and J by 1 base, with 11 bases between the two germline ends. The CDR3 sequence is 14 residues long.

The chain recombines TRBV6-6 with TRBJ2-7, with TRBD1 matching over 7 bases. V dropped 2 bases and J dropped 1; count of bases not matched to a gene: 8. Germline lookup yields CDR1 MNHNY and CDR2 SVGAGI (reference sequence). The CDR3 sequence is 16 residues long. The CDR3 sequence: CASSYRFPGQSYEQYF. DNA for the CDR3: TGTGCCAGCAGTTACCGATTCCCGGGACAGTCCTACGAGCAGTACTTC.

The V and J genes are TRBV9 and TRBJ1-3; TRBD1 matches at 7 bases. Trimming removed 3 bases from V and 0 bases from J; junction bases left unmatched: 6. CDR1 and CDR2 (germline): SGDLS, YYNGEE. This CDR3 has 16 residues. The CDR3 coding sequence is TGTGCCAGCAGCGCGGACAGGTCGAACTCTGGAAACACCATATATTTT. Translation: CASSADRSNSGNTIYF.

The chain recombines TRBV12-5 with TRBJ2-7, with TRBD2 matching over 11 bases. V was pared by 2 bases and J by 1 base, with 4 bases of the junction left unmatched. Germline CDR1 LGHNT, CDR2 FRNRAP. This CDR3 is 16 amino acids long. This chain's CDR3 is CASGLPGLADSYEQYF. The CDR3 DNA reads as TGTGCTAGTGGTTTGCCGGGACTAGCGGATTCCTACGAGCAGTACTTC.

This sequence joins TRBV30 and TRBJ1-3, with a weak D call TRBD1 (6 bases). V was clipped by 2 bases and J by 3 bases, with 14 bases between them. The CDR3 is 15 residues long. The germline CDR1 and CDR2 sequences are GTSNPN and SVGIG (reference sequence). This chain's CDR3 is CAWSPLQGIGNTIYF. The CDR3 DNA sequence: TGTGCCTGGAGTCCCTTACAGGGTATTGGAAACACCATATATTTT.

The chain combines TRBV28 with TRBJ2-7, with D possibly being TRBD1 or TRBD2 (6 bases each). Germline CDR1 reads MDHEN; CDR2 reads SYDVKM. V gave up 5 bases and J gave up 9 bases, with 26 bases separating them. The CDR3 consists of 16 residues. CDR3 sequence (DNA): TGTGCCAGCAGTCCAGGGGCCTCCGGGGGCGCAGGGGCGCAGTACTTC. Protein sequence: CASSPGASGGAGAQYF.

This chain uses TRBV7-8 with TRBJ2-7, with 8 bases aligning to TRBD1. Unmatched junction bases numbered 9, after V lost 2 bases and J lost 3 bases. This CDR3 is 16 amino acids long. From germline, CDR1 is SGHVS and CDR2 FQNEAQ. The CDR3 sequence is CASSLTRGQGIYEQYF. Here the CDR3 DNA reads TGTGCCAGCAGCTTAACGCGTGGACAGGGAATCTACGAGCAGTACTTC.

This clone has only one observation. The chain links TRBV7-9 to TRBJ1-4, with D possibly matching TRBD1 (5 bases). The germline V gene has CDR1 SEHNR and CDR2 FQNEAQ (reference sequence). This CDR3 has 14 residues. The V end lost 5 bases, the J end lost 7 bases, and 14 bases lay between the germline ends. Here the CDR3 reads CASSPVGGGEKLFF. In nucleotides, the CDR3 is TGTGCCAGCAGCCCGGTTGGGGGAGGTGAAAAACTGTTTTTT.

The V and J genes are TRBV28 and TRBJ2-2, with a possible D match to TRBD2 (5 bases). This CDR3 contains 14 residues. Looked up from germline, CDR1 is MDHEN and CDR2 is SYDVKM. Deletions cut 2 bases from V and 1 base from J, with 5 bases between. The DNA of the CDR3 is TGTGCCAGCAGTTTAGCGGGGAACACCGGGGAGCTGTTTTTT. Its protein is CASSLAGNTGELFF.

The J gene is TRBJ2-2, the V gene TRBV29-1; D not resolved. The V gene's germline CDR1 is SQVTM and CDR2 ANQGSEA. The CDR3 loop spans 14 amino acids. Trimming took off 7 bases at V and 1 base at J, with 13 bases between the two ends. CDR3 DNA sequence: TGCAGCGCGCAGGACGAATTGAACACCGGGGAGCTGTTTTTT. Protein: CSAQDELNTGELFF.

The chain couples TRBV29-1 to TRBJ2-4; either TRBD1 or TRBD2 may fit D (6 bases each). Trimming shortened V by 6 bases and J by 5 bases, and 17 bases separated the two germline ends. The CDR3 spans 14 residues. Germline V gene sequence: CDR1 SQVTM, CDR2 ANQGSEA. CDR3 protein: CSVGAWGAENIQYF. In DNA form, the CDR3 reads TGCAGCGTGGGGGCCTGGGGGGCTGAAAACATTCAGTACTTC. Supplemented by reference TRBV29-1 and TRBJ2-4, the full variable domain reads SAVISQKPSRDICQRGTSLTIQCQVDSQVTMMFWYRQQPGQSLTLIATANQGSEATYESGFVIDKFPISRPNLTFSTLTVSNMSPEDSSIYLCSVGAWGAENIQYFGAGTRLSVL.

The chain combines TRBV29-1 with TRBJ2-2; TRBD2 agrees at 8 bases. Germline V gene lookup returns CDR1 SQVTM and CDR2 ANQGSEA. The junction had 2 bases not matched to a gene; V was cut back by 2 bases and J by 6 bases. The CDR3 has 13 residues. CDR3 DNA sequence: TGCAGCGTTGAAACGGGGGGGGCCGGGGAGCTGTTTTTT. The encoded protein is CSVETGGAGELFF.

J is TRBJ2-5 and V is TRBV5-1; 10 bases fit TRBD2. Germline trimming cut 0 bases from V and 4 bases from J; bases unmatched to any gene: 6. Germline V gene data show CDR1 as SGHRS and CDR2 as YFSETQ. There are 16 residues in the CDR3. CDR3 nucleotides: TGCGCCAGCAGCTTGGAGCTAGCGGGAGCTCGAGAGACCCAGTACTTC. It codes for CASSLELAGARETQYF. Full variable domain (rest looked up from reference TRBV5-1 and TRBJ2-5): KAGVTQTPRYLIKTRGQQVTLSCSPISGHRSVSWYQQTPGQGLQFLFEYFSETQRNKGNFPGRFSGRQFSNSRSEMNVSTLELGDSALYLCASSLELAGARETQYFGPGTRLLVL.

CDR3 region: CASRLAPPGTSTDTQYF. DNA of the CDR3: TGTGCAAGTCGCTTAGCTCCCCCGGGCACCTCCACAGATACGCAGTATTTT. V gene TRBV12-2 combines with J gene TRBJ2-3. TRBV12-2 is tagged as a pseudogene. The CDR3 covers 17 residues.

This clone was picked up a small number of times. Here the CDR3 reads CASRNTLEDTIYF. CDR3 nucleotide sequence: TGCGCCAGCAGGAACACCCTCGAAGACACCATATATTTT. The chain combines TRBV10-1 with TRBJ1-3; no definite D call. Germline CDR1 is WNHNN and CDR2 is SYGVQD (reference sequence). Trimming removed 6 bases at V and 8 bases at J, with 14 bases between. CDR3 size: 13 residues.

The genes are TRBV5-4 and TRBJ1-1, with unresolved D. The V gene's germline CDR1 is SGHNT and CDR2 YYREEE (reference sequence). This CDR3 has 14 amino acids. The germline V and J ends were trimmed by 1 base and 0 bases, with 7 bases remaining between them. This chain's CDR3 is CASSLQVMNTEAFF. The CDR3 coding sequence is TGTGCCAGCAGCTTGCAGGTTATGAACACTGAAGCTTTCTTT. The full variable domain, in which reference TRBV5-4 and TRBJ1-1 provide the parts outside the CDR3, is ETGVTQSPTHLIKTRGQQVTLRCSSQSGHNTVSWYQQALGQGPQFIFQYYREEENGRGNFPPRFSGLQFPNYSSELNVNALELDDSALYLCASSLQVMNTEAFFGQGTRLTVV.